Shown below are 32 T cell receptor beta chains from a single sample sequenced in a study of T-cell memory formation after mild COVID-19. TCRdb fed the 5' RACE reads into MiXCR, producing one record per CDR3 protein. The sample shows roughly 100,000 distinct CDR3 sequences, 10% to 15% of them seen only once. What was sequenced was PBMCs or a T cell subset sorted from them (not recorded which). These receptor sequences come from an adult woman who had mild COVID-19 (a few samples of this study predate the infection). Cell type and time point are not known.

The J gene is TRBJ2-3, the V gene TRBV7-9; weak D call: TRBD2 (5 bases). V lost 5 bases, J lost 3 bases, and 15 bases lay in between. The CDR3 extends over 15 amino acids. The germline V gene encodes CDR1 SEHNR and CDR2 FQNEAQ (reference sequence). The CDR3 is CASSPYRGATDTQYF. DNA for the CDR3: TGTGCCAGCAGCCCCTACCGGGGAGCGACAGATACGCAGTATTTT.

This clonotype was seen more than once but under ten times. V and J are TRBV29-1 and TRBJ1-1; 10 bases align to TRBD1. Germline V gives CDR1 SQVTM, CDR2 ANQGSEA. The length of the CDR3 is 13 residues. V lost 3 bases, J lost 4 bases, and 2 bases stayed unmatched. The CDR3 coding sequence is TGCAGCGTTGACCGGACAGGGGGCACTGAAGCTTTCTTT. Its translation: CSVDRTGGTEAFF.

A remark on this clonotype: An end of the junction differs from the germline gene, which may be a read error. This chain links TRBV2 with TRBJ1-2; TRBD1 agrees at 7 bases. The germline V gene has CDR1 SNHLY and CDR2 FYNNEI. The CDR3 extends over 16 amino acids. In DNA, the CDR3 is TGTTCCAGCGGGGGGGACAGCCTCCTTCTCAACTATGGCTACACCTTC. Translating it yields CSSGGDSLLLNYGYTF.

This clonotype has just a few counts. CDR3 loop: CASSLDKGTSGNTIYF. The CDR3 nucleotides are TGTGCCAGCAGCTTAGACAAAGGAACCTCTGGAAACACCATATATTTT. V usage is TRBV7-8 and J usage is TRBJ1-3, with D hard to call. CDR3 size: 16 residues. Deletions cut 1 base from V and 0 bases from J, with 10 bases between. Germline CDR1 and CDR2: SGHVS and FQNEAQ. Together with reference TRBV7-8 and TRBJ1-3, the CDR3 gives the full variable domain: GAGVSQSPRYKVAKRGQDVALRCDPISGHVSLFWYQQALGQGPEFLTYFQNEAQLDKSGLPSDRFFAERPEGSVSTLKIQRTQQEDSAVYLCASSLDKGTSGNTIYFGEGSWLTVV.

In this sample, this clonotype turned up a few times. This chain uses TRBV5-5 with TRBJ2-3; 7 bases agree with TRBD1. Germline CDR1 SGHKS, CDR2 YYEKEE (reference sequence). The J segment lost 3 bases and the V segment lost 4 bases, leaving 14 bases of the junction unmatched. This CDR3 spans 17 amino acids. The CDR3 coding sequence is TGTGCCAGCAGCCCCGACAGGGTATGGGAAAGTACAGATACGCAGTATTTT. Amino acids: CASSPDRVWESTDTQYF.

There are a few counts of this clonotype. The chain couples TRBV29-1 to TRBJ2-3, with TRBD2 identical over 8 bases. After removal of 1 base from V and 2 bases from J, the junction contained 11 bases not matched to a gene. Germline CDR1 is SQVTM and CDR2 is ANQGSEA. The CDR3 consists of 17 residues. The CDR3 here is CSVEGSGSGIDTDTQYF. The DNA for the CDR3 is TGCAGCGTTGAAGGGAGCGGGAGCGGGATTGACACAGATACGCAGTATTTT.

The sample holds a few counts of this clonotype. V is TRBV29-1 and J is TRBJ1-2, with D perhaps matching TRBD1 (6 bases). This CDR3 comprises 14 residues. Trimming stripped 6 bases from V and 4 bases from J, with 18 bases between. CDR1 SQVTM and CDR2 ANQGSEA come from the germline V gene. The CDR3 coding sequence is TGCAGCGTCCCAGCCCCGGGGGCCAGCTATGGCTACACCTTC. It specifies CSVPAPGASYGYTF.

The rearrangement uses TRBV7-9 and TRBJ1-6; weak D call: TRBD1 (5 bases). Trimming pared 4 bases from V and 8 bases from J, leaving 18 bases between. Germline V lookup: CDR1 SEHNR, CDR2 FQNEAQ (reference sequence). The CDR3 runs to 16 residues. CDR3 amino acids: CASSSGGDHSHSPLHF. CDR3 sequence (DNA): TGTGCCAGCAGCTCGGGAGGGGACCACTCTCATTCACCCCTCCACTTT.

The chain carries TRBV5-1 and TRBJ2-1; 13 nucleotides agree with TRBD2. The CDR3 is 15 residues long. Germline CDR1 reads SGHRS; CDR2 reads YFSETQ. With 4 bases clipped from V and 6 bases from J, the junction kept 4 bases outside the gene matches. The CDR3 sequence is CASSPWTSGGNEQFF. In DNA, the CDR3 is TGCGCCAGCAGCCCGTGGACTAGCGGGGGCAATGAGCAGTTCTTC.

There are a few counts of this clonotype. The gene calls are TRBV24-1 and TRBJ1-5; 9 positions match TRBD1. Per germline, CDR1 KGHDR and CDR2 SFDVKD. The CDR3 loop spans 15 amino acids. V lost 7 bases to trimming and J lost 5 bases; unmatched junction nucleotides: 8. This chain's CDR3 is CATRSRDRVDQPQHF. The CDR3 coding sequence is TGTGCCACCAGGTCCCGGGACAGGGTCGATCAGCCCCAGCATTTT.

This clonotype turned up a few times. The chain recombines TRBV30 with TRBJ2-1, with 12 bases identical to TRBD2. CDR3 length: 16 amino acids. V was pared by 2 bases and J by 9 bases, with 11 bases of the junction left unmatched. CDR1 is GTSNPN, CDR2 SVGIG, per germline (reference sequence). The CDR3 region has the DNA TGTGCCTGGAGTAAAACTAGCGGGAGGACCTACTCTGAGCAGTTCTTC. Residues: CAWSKTSGRTYSEQFF.

This clonotype occurred a few times. V gene TRBV7-9 combines with J gene TRBJ1-4; tentative D call: TRBD1 (5 bases). The CDR3 is 15 residues long. V lost 5 bases and J 8 bases, leaving 18 bases between the germline ends. Germline V CDR1 and CDR2: SEHNR, FQNEAQ (reference sequence). The CDR3 DNA sequence: TGTGCCAGCAGCCCCCGACAGAAAGACGGAGAAAAACTGTTTTTT. Its protein is CASSPRQKDGEKLFF.

The chain carries TRBV2 and TRBJ1-1; 7 positions match TRBD1. The CDR3 length is 18 residues. Germline V gene data show CDR1 as SNHLY and CDR2 as FYNNEI. The junction had 21 bases not matched to a gene; V was cut back by 4 bases and J by 7 bases. Here the CDR3 DNA reads TGTGCCAGCAGTGGGTGGGACAGCCGAGCCGTGCGGGATAGTGAAGCTTTCTTT. Translation: CASSGWDSRAVRDSEAFF.

This clonotype appeared a few times. The chain links TRBV12-3 or TRBV12-4 to TRBJ1-5; 7 positions match TRBD1. The CDR3 is 19 amino acids. J was trimmed by 0 bases and V by 5 bases; bases with no gene match: 16. CDR3 sequence: CASSAPGQYRKFSNQPQHF. In DNA, the CDR3 is TGTGCCAGCAGTGCCCCGGGACAGTATCGAAAATTTAGCAATCAGCCCCAGCATTTT.

This clonotype has a handful of counts. The rearrangement joins TRBV7-6 to TRBJ2-3; maybe TRBD2 (5 bases). Trimming removed 8 bases at V and 2 bases at J, with 8 bases between. The CDR3 runs 12 residues. Germline V gene sequence: CDR1 SGHVS, CDR2 FNYEAQ. The CDR3 reads CASALATDTQYF. In DNA, the CDR3 is TGTGCCAGCGCGCTAGCCACAGATACGCAGTATTTT.

This clonotype has a count of ten or more. This chain connects TRBV9 to TRBJ2-7; D is possibly TRBD1 (6 bases). CDR3 length: 12 amino acids. Trimming shortened V by 7 bases and J by 7 bases, and 15 bases separated the two germline ends. In germline, CDR1 is SGDLS, CDR2 YYNGEE. DNA of the CDR3: TGTGCCAGCTCAGGGGACGATTGGGAGCAGTACTTC. This translates into CASSGDDWEQYF.

The rearrangement joins TRBV11-2 to TRBJ2-3; 7 nucleotides line up with TRBD1. The germline V gene has CDR1 SGHAT and CDR2 FQNNGV. V trimming: 7 bases; J trimming: 2 bases; junction bases outside the gene matches: 24. The CDR3 loop spans 20 amino acids. The chain's CDR3 is CASMGLGDREAGFHTDTQYF. The CDR3 DNA sequence: TGTGCCAGCATGGGGTTGGGTGACAGGGAAGCCGGTTTCCACACAGATACGCAGTATTTT.

There are a few counts of this clonotype. The chain has TRBV9 and TRBJ1-1, with 11 bases lining up with TRBD1. CDR3 size: 17 residues. Germline V gene sequence: CDR1 SGDLS, CDR2 YYNGEE. The ends lost 4 bases at V and 3 bases at J; junction bases unmatched: 11. DNA for the CDR3: TGTGCCAGCAGCCCCGGACAGGGGGCGCTCGTAGACACTGAAGCTTTCTTT. This sequence encodes CASSPGQGALVDTEAFF.

This clonotype was seen at least ten times. This chain connects TRBV12-3 or TRBV12-4 to TRBJ2-5; D unclear. V lost 4 bases, J lost 1 base, and 10 bases lay in between. The CDR3 length is 14 residues. Here the CDR3 reads CASSSYESQETQYF. CDR3 in DNA: TGTGCCAGCAGTTCGTATGAGAGCCAAGAGACCCAGTACTTC.

This clonotype was counted only a few times. The chain recombines TRBV27 with TRBJ1-2; 10 bases are shared with TRBD1. The germline CDR1 and CDR2 sequences are MNHEY and SMNVEV (reference sequence). The CDR3 totals 17 residues. V dropped 5 bases and J dropped 0; count of bases not matched to a gene: 9. CDR3: CASSPGTGVSSNYGYTF. The CDR3 DNA reads as TGTGCCAGCAGTCCCGGGACAGGGGTCTCCTCTAACTATGGCTACACCTTC.

V gene TRBV11-3 combines with J gene TRBJ2-1; 8 bases agree with TRBD2. Losses at the gene ends were 8 bases for V and 5 bases for J; bases not matched to a gene: 14. This CDR3 comprises 16 residues. Germline CDR1 and CDR2: SGHNT and YENEEA. The CDR3 spells CASRVRAGGLHNEQFF. The CDR3, as DNA: TGTGCCAGCCGGGTACGGGCGGGAGGATTACACAATGAGCAGTTCTTC. Filled out from reference TRBV11-3 and TRBJ2-1, the complete variable domain reads EAGVVQSPRYKIIEKKQPVAFWCNPISGHNTLYWYLQNLGQGPELLIRYENEEAVDDSQLPKDRFSAERLKGVDSTLKIQPAELGDSAVYLCASRVRAGGLHNEQFFGPGTRLTVL.

In nucleotides, the CDR3 is TGTGCCAGCAGCTTAATGTTAGCGGGAGGGCACGAGCAGTTCTTC. Translation gives CASSLMLAGGHEQFF. The genes are TRBV7-8 and TRBJ2-1, with TRBD2 matching 11 bases. The V and J ends lost 2 bases and 10 bases, in that order; junction bases with no gene match: 7. The CDR3 extends over 15 amino acids. The V gene's germline CDR1 is SGHVS and CDR2 FQNEAQ.

Details on this clonotype: A read error may be the cause here, since a much bigger clone is one base away. Because the CDR3 is missing its conserved closing phenylalanine or tryptophan, this is likely a read error. The chain carries TRBV13 and TRBJ2-5; D is possibly TRBD2 (6 bases). The CDR3 length is 13 residues. The germline V gene has CDR1 PRHDT and CDR2 FYEKMQ (reference sequence). Trimming cost V 5 bases and J 5 bases, with 12 bases left between them. CDR3 DNA: TGTGCCAGCAGCCCGTGGGGGAGGGAGACCCAGTACTTA. The encoded protein is CASSPWGRETQYL.

The V call is TRBV7-9, the J call TRBJ1-1; 7 bases are shared with TRBD1. The CDR3 sequence is 11 residues long. Germline trimming cut 5 bases from V and 13 bases from J; bases unmatched to any gene: 7. Germline V gives CDR1 SEHNR, CDR2 FQNEAQ (reference sequence). The CDR3 DNA reads TGTGCCAGCAGCAGACAGGGATGGGATTTCTTT. This codes for CASSRQGWDFF.

This chain joins TRBV12-3 or TRBV12-4 and TRBJ1-2, with TRBD1 identical over 8 bases. The CDR3 length is 13 residues. The V gene end was trimmed by 5 bases and the J gene end by 7 bases; junction bases not matched to a gene: 6. CDR3: CASSMPTGAGYTF. The CDR3 DNA sequence: TGTGCCAGCAGTATGCCGACAGGGGCTGGCTACACCTTC.

This chain's CDR3 is CASSQDIGVGQPQHF. CDR3 bases: TGCGCCAGCAGCCAAGATATCGGGGTGGGTCAGCCCCAGCATTTT. The chain recombines TRBV4-1 with TRBJ1-5; D not resolved. Trimming left V 0 bases short and J 6 bases short, with 12 bases between. CDR3 length: 15 amino acids. Germline CDR1 and CDR2: MGHRA and YSYEKL.

This clonotype was recorded a few times. The chain recombines TRBV7-9 with TRBJ1-2; D is unclear. Germline V CDR1 and CDR2: SEHNR, FQNEAQ (reference sequence). CDR3 length: 12 amino acids. The germline V and J ends were trimmed by 2 bases and 8 bases, with 9 bases remaining between them. CDR3 protein: CASSLFEGGYTF. The DNA for the CDR3 is TGTGCCAGCAGCTTATTTGAGGGCGGCTACACCTTC.

V is TRBV7-9 and J is TRBJ1-6, with D possibly matching TRBD1 (5 bases). Germline V gene data show CDR1 as SEHNR and CDR2 as FQNEAQ (reference sequence). The CDR3 is made up of 15 amino acids. Trimming stripped 5 bases from V and 5 bases from J, with 13 bases between. CDR3 in amino acids: CASSTTVIHNSPLHF. CDR3 nucleotide sequence: TGTGCCAGCAGCACGACAGTAATACATAATTCACCCCTCCACTTT.

This clonotype was counted a few times. The chain carries TRBV24-1 and TRBJ1-4, with D unclear. This CDR3 is built from 14 residues. Germline loops: CDR1 KGHDR, CDR2 SFDVKD. V shed 3 bases and J shed 3 bases, with 7 bases lying between them. The CDR3 DNA is TGTGCCACCAGTGATCCCGGTTCTAATGAAAAACTGTTTTTT. Encoded protein: CATSDPGSNEKLFF.

This clonotype was detected only a few times. DNA of the CDR3: TGTGCCAGCAGCTTAGACAGCCCCGAAGCTTTCTTT. Protein sequence: CASSLDSPEAFF. This rearrangement joins TRBV11-2 to TRBJ1-1; D uncertain. CDR1 and CDR2 from the germline V gene are SGHAT and FQNNGV. V was shortened by 0 bases and J by 8 bases, with 7 bases between the two germline ends. The CDR3 is made up of 12 amino acids.

V is TRBV14 and J is TRBJ2-3, with a possible D match to TRBD1 (5 bases). Germline V gene data show CDR1 as SGHDN and CDR2 as FVKESK. The CDR3 has 13 residues. Trimming stripped 1 base from V and 7 bases from J, with 9 bases between. The CDR3 protein is CASSQAKGNTQYF. CDR3 coding DNA: TGTGCCAGCAGCCAAGCAAAGGGGAATACGCAGTATTTT.

This clonotype has only a few counts. The V gene is TRBV29-1, the J gene TRBJ2-3; D is unresolved. The CDR3 extends over 10 amino acids. V lost 3 bases, J lost 7 bases, and 5 bases lay in between. The germline V gene encodes CDR1 SQVTM and CDR2 ANQGSEA. CDR3 in DNA: TGCAGCGTTGATTTGTATACGCAGTATTTT. It is translated as CSVDLYTQYF.